The 8 T cell receptor beta chains given below trace back to one sample, sequenced in a study of blood T cell repertoires in COVID-19. Data came from immunoSEQ multiplex PCR; TCRdb stores just in-frame clones and leaves some out. This sample has roughly 200,000 clones; about 88% occur once, and the top ten carry 2.7%. The sample taken for sequencing was peripheral blood. These receptors were collected from a man aged 35 to 55 with active or convalescent COVID-19.

J is TRBJ1-2 and V is TRBV27; D uncertain. Trimming shortened V by 3 bases and J by 0 bases, and 11 bases separated the two germline ends. The CDR3 totals 15 residues. The germline gives CDR1 MNHEY, CDR2 SMNVEV (reference sequence). CDR3 protein: CASSLRDGANYGYTF. CDR3 nucleotides: TGTGCCAGCAGTTTGAGAGACGGAGCTAACTATGGCTACACCTTC.

V gene TRBV7-9 combines with J gene TRBJ1-2; TRBD1 matches at 8 bases. V gave up 4 bases and J gave up 3 bases; unmatched junction bases: 13. The length of the CDR3 is 17 residues. Germline-derived CDR1 and CDR2 are SEHNR and FQNEAQ (reference sequence). The CDR3 nucleotides read TGTGCCAGCAGCTCCACAGGCCCGGACAGGGTGGACTATGGCTACACCTTC. Translated: CASSSTGPDRVDYGYTF.

The gene calls are TRBV7-2 and TRBJ2-2; D is uncertain. CDR3 length: 13 residues. Between the trimmed V and J ends, which lost 3 bases and 7 bases, there was a span of 9 bases. Germline V lookup: CDR1 SGHTA, CDR2 FQGNSA. DNA for the CDR3: TGTGCCAGCAGCTTTACCGACATCGGGGAGCTGTTTTTT. It is translated as CASSFTDIGELFF.

The chain has TRBV7-2 and TRBJ2-2; a weak D match, TRBD2 (5 bases). The ends were cut back, 4 bases at V and 2 bases at J, with 8 bases in the middle. Germline CDR1 is SGHTA and CDR2 is FQGNSA. The CDR3 spans 14 residues. CDR3 in DNA: TGTGCCAGCAGCTCCGGGATCAACACCGGGGAGCTGTTTTTT. Encoded protein: CASSSGINTGELFF.

V is TRBV20-1 and J is TRBJ1-2; a possible D gene is TRBD1 (5 bases). V dropped 3 bases and J dropped 4 bases, with 9 bases sitting between them. Germline V lookup: CDR1 DFQATT, CDR2 SNEGSKA (reference sequence). There are 12 residues in the CDR3. The CDR3 loop is CSASPGGYGYTF. The DNA for the CDR3 is TGCAGTGCTAGTCCGGGGGGCTATGGCTACACCTTC.

The chain joins TRBV2 to TRBJ2-1; 12 bases map to TRBD1. V lost 11 bases to trimming and J lost 8 bases; unmatched junction nucleotides: 4. The CDR3 consists of 12 residues. The V gene's germline CDR1 is SNHLY and CDR2 FYNNEI. The CDR3, as DNA: TGTGCCGGCGGGACAGGGGGCGATGAGCAGTTCTTC. This codes for CAGGTGGDEQFF.

The V gene is TRBV11-3, the J gene TRBJ2-3, with TRBD2 as a possible D gene (6 bases). With 7 bases removed from V and 1 base from J, the gap between germline ends came to 15 bases. The CDR3 length is 15 residues. Germline lookup yields CDR1 SGHNT and CDR2 YENEEA. The CDR3 DNA is TGTGCCAGCAATTCTCGCCGGGACTGCACAGATACGCAGTATTTT. It encodes CASNSRRDCTDTQYF.

The rearrangement links TRBV11-2 to TRBJ1-3; 8 bases match TRBD1. The CDR3 sequence is 15 residues long. Germline V lookup: CDR1 SGHAT, CDR2 FQNNGV. The ends lost 5 bases at V and 3 bases at J; junction bases unmatched: 6. CDR3 coding DNA: TGTGCCAGCAGCCTGGACAGGGAATATGGAAACACCATATATTTT. Protein sequence: CASSLDREYGNTIYF.